This T cell receptor (beta chain) came from a study of tumor-infiltrating lymphocytes in oesophageal squamous cell carcinoma. Looked up from germline, CDR1 is SGHTA and CDR2 is FQGNSA. The CDR3 is 12 residues long. TCRdb fed the PCR reads into MiXCR, producing one record per CDR3 protein. This sample yields approximately 15,000 distinct CDR3 sequences, of which 50% are seen a single time; 14% belongs to the top ten. The sample taken for sequencing was blood. The gene calls are TRBV7-2 and TRBJ2-3; D possibly uses TRBD1 or TRBD2 (6 bases each). The DNA matches TRBJ2-1 better at its end, which makes the J call doubtful. The sequence derives from a male donor with esophageal squamous cell carcinoma. The CDR3 sequence: CASTLLGGTQFF. The CDR3 DNA is TGTGCCAGCACCCTCTTAGGGGGGACCCAGTTCTTC.